Below are 3 T cell receptor beta chains sequenced from a single sample in a study of graft-versus-host responses after intestinal transplantation. Sequencing was performed with immunoSEQ multiplex PCR; in TCRdb, only in-frame clones are kept and a portion is missing. The repertoire holds about 21,000 clones, with more than 40% as singletons. Sequencing used alloreactive CD4+ T cells from a mixed lymphocyte reaction culture, obtained before intestinal transplant. Indicated subset: CFSE-low proliferating T cells sorted from roughly six-day pre-transplant mixed lymphocyte reaction (GvH or HvG direction). These receptors were taken from a human patient who received an intestinal transplant.

The gene calls are TRBV9 and TRBJ2-5; no clear D. The CDR3 covers 15 residues. Looked up from germline, CDR1 is SGDLS and CDR2 is YYNGEE. The ends were cut back, 4 bases at V and 2 bases at J, with 15 bases in the middle. CDR3 amino acids: CASSPRRGTQETQYF. CDR3 DNA: TGTGCCAGCAGCCCCCGCCGCGGAACACAAGAGACCCAGTACTTC.

This chain joins TRBV9 and TRBJ1-3; D gene ambiguous. CDR1 and CDR2 from the germline V gene are SGDLS and YYNGEE. V was shortened by 0 bases and J by 0 bases, with 7 bases between the two germline ends. The CDR3 runs 15 residues. CDR3 DNA: TGTGCCAGCAGCGTAGTCGGAGCCTCTGGAAACACCATATATTTT. Translating gives CASSVVGASGNTIYF.

As DNA, the CDR3 is TGTGCCATCACTGAAAGGGGGCTCGGGGCCAACGTCCTGACTTTC. This gives the protein CAITERGLGANVLTF. The V and J genes are TRBV10-3 and TRBJ2-6; 7 nucleotides line up with TRBD1. Germline V lookup: CDR1 ENHRY, CDR2 SYGVKD. Trimming at V came to 7 bases and at J to 4 bases, leaving 7 bases not matched to a gene. This CDR3 is built from 15 residues.